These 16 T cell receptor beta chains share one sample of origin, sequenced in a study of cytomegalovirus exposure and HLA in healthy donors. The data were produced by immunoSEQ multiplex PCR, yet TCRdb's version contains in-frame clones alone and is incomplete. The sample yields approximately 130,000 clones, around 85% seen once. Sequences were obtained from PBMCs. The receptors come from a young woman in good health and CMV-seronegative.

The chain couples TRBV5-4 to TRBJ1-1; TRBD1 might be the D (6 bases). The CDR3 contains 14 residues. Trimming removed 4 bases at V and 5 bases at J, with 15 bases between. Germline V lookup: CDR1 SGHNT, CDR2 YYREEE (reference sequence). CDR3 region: CASSPEQGVTEAFF. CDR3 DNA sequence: TGTGCCAGCAGCCCAGAACAGGGAGTGACTGAAGCTTTCTTT.

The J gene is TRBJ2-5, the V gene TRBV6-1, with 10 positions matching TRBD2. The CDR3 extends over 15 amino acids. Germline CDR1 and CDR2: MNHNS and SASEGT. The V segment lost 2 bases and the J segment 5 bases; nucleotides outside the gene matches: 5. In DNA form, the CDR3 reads TGTGCCAGCAGTGAAATAGCGGGGGGCCTGGAGACCCAGTACTTC. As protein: CASSEIAGGLETQYF.

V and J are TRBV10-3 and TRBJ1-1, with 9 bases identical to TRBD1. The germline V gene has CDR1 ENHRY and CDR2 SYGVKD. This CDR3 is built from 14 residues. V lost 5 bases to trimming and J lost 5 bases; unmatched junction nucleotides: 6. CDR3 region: CAISQGTGRTEAFF. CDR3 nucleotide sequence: TGTGCCATCAGTCAGGGGACAGGGAGGACTGAAGCTTTCTTT.

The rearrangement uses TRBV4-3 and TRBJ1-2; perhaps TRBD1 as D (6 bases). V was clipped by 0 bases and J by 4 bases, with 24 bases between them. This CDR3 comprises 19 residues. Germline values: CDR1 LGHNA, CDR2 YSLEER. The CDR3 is CASSQDTAVGTLTGYGYTF. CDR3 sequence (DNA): TGCGCCAGCAGCCAAGATACGGCGGTCGGGACACTGACGGGCTATGGCTACACCTTC.

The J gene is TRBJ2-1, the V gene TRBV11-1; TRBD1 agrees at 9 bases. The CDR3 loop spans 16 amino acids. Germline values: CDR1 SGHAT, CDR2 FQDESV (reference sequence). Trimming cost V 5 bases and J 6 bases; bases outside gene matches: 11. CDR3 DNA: TGTGCCAGCAGCCCGAACCGGGACAGGGTCCCCAATGAGCAGTTCTTC. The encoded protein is CASSPNRDRVPNEQFF.

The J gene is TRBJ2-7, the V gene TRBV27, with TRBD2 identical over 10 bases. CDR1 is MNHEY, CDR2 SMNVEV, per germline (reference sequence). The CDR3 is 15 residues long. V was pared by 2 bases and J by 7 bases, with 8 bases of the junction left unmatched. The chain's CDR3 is CASSLASGGRGEQYF. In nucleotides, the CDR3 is TGTGCCAGCAGTTTAGCTAGCGGGGGCCGGGGAGAGCAGTACTTC.

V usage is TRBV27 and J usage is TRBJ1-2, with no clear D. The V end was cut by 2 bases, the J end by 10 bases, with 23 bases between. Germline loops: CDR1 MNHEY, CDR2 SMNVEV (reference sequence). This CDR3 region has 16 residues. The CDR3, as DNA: TGTGCCAGCAGTTTAAATCGCTTGGAGAGAGTAATAAACTACACCTTC. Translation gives CASSLNRLERVINYTF.

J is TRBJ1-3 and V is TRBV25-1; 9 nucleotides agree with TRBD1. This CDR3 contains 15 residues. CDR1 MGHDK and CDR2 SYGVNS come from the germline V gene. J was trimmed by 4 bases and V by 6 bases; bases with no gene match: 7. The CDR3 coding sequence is TGTGCCAGCAGGGCGGGACAGGGAGCCGGAAACACCATATATTTT. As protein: CASRAGQGAGNTIYF.

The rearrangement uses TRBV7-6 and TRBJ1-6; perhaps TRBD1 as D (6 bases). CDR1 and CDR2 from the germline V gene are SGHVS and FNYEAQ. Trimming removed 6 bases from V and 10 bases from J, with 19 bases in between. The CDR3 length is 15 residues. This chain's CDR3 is CASSSQGNGGSPLHF. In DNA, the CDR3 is TGTGCCAGCAGTTCCCAGGGGAACGGTGGATCACCCCTCCACTTT.

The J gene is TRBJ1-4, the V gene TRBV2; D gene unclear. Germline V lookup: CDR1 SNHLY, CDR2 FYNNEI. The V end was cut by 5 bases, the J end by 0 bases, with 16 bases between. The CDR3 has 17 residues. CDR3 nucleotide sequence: TGTGCCAGCAGTCCTCCTTCTAGACGGACAACTAATGAAAAACTGTTTTTT. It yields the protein CASSPPSRRTTNEKLFF.

CDR3 sequence: CASSVDRASNSPLHF. The CDR3, as DNA: TGTGCCAGCAGTGTTGACAGGGCCTCTAATTCACCCCTCCACTTT. The chain recombines TRBV27 with TRBJ1-6, with 7 bases that match TRBD1. Germline values: CDR1 MNHEY, CDR2 SMNVEV (reference sequence). The length of the CDR3 is 15 residues. With 5 bases clipped from V and 6 bases from J, the junction kept 7 bases outside the gene matches.

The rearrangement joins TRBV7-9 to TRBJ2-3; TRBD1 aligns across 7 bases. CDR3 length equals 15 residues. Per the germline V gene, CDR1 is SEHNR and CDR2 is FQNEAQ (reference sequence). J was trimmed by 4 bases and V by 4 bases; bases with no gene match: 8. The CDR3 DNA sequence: TGTGCCAGCAGCTACACAGGGGTCGGGTCAGATACGCAGTATTTT. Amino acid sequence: CASSYTGVGSDTQYF.

Here the CDR3 reads CASSPGTGDNQPQHF. In nucleotides, the CDR3 is TGTGCCAGCAGCCCGGGGACAGGAGACAATCAGCCCCAGCATTTT. V and J are TRBV5-6 and TRBJ1-5; the match to TRBD1 covers 8 bases. The CDR3 runs to 15 residues. Germline CDR1 and CDR2: SGHDT and YYEEEE. Trimming at V came to 4 bases and at J to 3 bases, leaving 6 bases not matched to a gene.

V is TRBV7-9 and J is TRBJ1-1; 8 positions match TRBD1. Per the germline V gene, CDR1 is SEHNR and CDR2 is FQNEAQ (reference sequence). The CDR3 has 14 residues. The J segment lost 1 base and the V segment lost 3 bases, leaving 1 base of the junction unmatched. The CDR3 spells CASSFGQGNTEAFF. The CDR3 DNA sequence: TGTGCCAGCAGCTTTGGACAGGGGAACACTGAAGCTTTCTTT.

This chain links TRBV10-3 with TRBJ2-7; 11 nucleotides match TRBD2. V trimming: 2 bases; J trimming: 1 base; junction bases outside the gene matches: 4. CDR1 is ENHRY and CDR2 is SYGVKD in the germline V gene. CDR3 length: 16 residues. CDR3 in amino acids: CAISETGLAASYEQYF. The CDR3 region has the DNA TGTGCCATCAGTGAGACGGGACTAGCGGCTTCCTACGAGCAGTACTTC.

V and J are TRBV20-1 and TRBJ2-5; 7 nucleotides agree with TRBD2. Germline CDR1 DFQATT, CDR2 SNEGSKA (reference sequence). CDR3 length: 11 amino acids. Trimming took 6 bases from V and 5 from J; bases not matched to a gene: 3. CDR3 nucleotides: TGCAGTGCGCTGGGGGGGGAGACCCAGTACTTC. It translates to CSALGGETQYF.